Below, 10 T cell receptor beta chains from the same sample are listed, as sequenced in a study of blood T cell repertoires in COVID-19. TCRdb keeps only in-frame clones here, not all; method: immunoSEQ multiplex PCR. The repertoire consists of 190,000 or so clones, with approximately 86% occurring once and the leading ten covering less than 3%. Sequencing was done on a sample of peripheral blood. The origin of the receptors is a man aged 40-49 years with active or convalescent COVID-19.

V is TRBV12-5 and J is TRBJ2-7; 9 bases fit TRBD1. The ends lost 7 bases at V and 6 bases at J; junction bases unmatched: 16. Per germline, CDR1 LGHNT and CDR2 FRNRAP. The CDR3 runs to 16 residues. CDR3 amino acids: CASARNRDRVAGEQYF. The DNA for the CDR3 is TGTGCTAGTGCCCGAAACCGGGACAGGGTGGCGGGCGAGCAGTACTTC.

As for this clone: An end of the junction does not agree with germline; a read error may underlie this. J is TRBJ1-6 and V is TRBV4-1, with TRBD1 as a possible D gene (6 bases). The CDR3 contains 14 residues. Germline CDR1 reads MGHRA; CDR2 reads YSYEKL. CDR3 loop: CASNQQGSNSPLHF. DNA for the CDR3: TGCGCCAGCAACCAACAGGGATCTAATTCACCCCTCCACTTT.

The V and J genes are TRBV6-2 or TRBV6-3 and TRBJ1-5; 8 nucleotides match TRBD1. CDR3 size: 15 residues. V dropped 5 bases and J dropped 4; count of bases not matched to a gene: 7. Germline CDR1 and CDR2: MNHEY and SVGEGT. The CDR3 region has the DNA TGTGCCAGCAGTAATCCAGGACAGGGTAATCAGCCCCAGCATTTT. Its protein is CASSNPGQGNQPQHF.

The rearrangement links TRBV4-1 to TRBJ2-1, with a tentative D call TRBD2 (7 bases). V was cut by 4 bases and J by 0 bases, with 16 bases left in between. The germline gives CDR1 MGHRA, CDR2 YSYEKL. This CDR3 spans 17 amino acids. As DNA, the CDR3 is TGCGCCAGCAGCCGTGTGGGGCGGGGGCCCTCCTACAATGAGCAGTTCTTC. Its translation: CASSRVGRGPSYNEQFF.

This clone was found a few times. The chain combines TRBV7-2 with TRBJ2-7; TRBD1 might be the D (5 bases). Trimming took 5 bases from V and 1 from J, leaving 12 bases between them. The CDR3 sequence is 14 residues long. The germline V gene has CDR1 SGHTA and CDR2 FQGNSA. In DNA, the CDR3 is TGTGCCAGCAGCCCTCGACAGCTATCCTACGAGCAGTACTTC. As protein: CASSPRQLSYEQYF.

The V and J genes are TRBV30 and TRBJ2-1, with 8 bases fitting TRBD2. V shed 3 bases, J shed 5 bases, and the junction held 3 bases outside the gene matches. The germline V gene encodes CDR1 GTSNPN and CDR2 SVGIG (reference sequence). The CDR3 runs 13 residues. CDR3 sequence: CAWRLAAHNEQFF. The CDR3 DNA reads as TGTGCCTGGAGACTAGCGGCCCACAATGAGCAGTTCTTC.

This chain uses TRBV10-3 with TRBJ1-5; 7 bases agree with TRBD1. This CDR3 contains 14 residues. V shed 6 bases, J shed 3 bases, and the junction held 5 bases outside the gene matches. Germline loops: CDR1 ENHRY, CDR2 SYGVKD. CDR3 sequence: CAISGDSLNQPQHF. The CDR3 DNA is TGTGCCATCAGCGGGGACAGCCTCAATCAGCCCCAGCATTTT.

The CDR3 DNA follows: TGTGCCAGCAGCTTGACAGGGAACCAAGAGACCCAGTACTTC. It specifies CASSLTGNQETQYF. This chain connects TRBV5-5 to TRBJ2-5; possible D gene TRBD1, 6 bases. The ends were cut back, 1 base at V and 0 bases at J, with 7 bases in the middle. The CDR3 extends over 14 amino acids. Per germline, CDR1 SGHKS and CDR2 YYEKEE (reference sequence).

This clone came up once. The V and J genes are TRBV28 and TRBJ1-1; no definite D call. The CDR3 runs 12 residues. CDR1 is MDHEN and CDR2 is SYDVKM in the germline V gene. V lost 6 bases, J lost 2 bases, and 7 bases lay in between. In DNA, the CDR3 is TGTGCCAGCAGGGCACTAAACACTGAAGCTTTCTTT. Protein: CASRALNTEAFF.

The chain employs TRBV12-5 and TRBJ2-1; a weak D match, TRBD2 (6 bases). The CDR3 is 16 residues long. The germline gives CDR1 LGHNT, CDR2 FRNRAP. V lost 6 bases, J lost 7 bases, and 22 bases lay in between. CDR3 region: CASGPPGSRGYNEQFF. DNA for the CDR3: TGTGCTAGTGGACCCCCCGGGAGCAGAGGATATAATGAGCAGTTCTTC.